A selection of T cell receptor beta chains follows, all from one sample in a study of control samples from healthy donors and cancer patients. Clones were read by immunoSEQ multiplex PCR, and TCRdb kept only the in-frame ones, dropping some. The repertoire holds 100,000 to 150,000 clones, with more than 70% as singletons. Sample: blood. The receptors were sampled from a man in his fifties in good health. The CDR3 runs from the conserved cysteine through the conserved F or W. D genes are given only for firm matches. Clone size is given for some rows only: seen once, a few or many times, or a class if the clone is expanded.

abundance	v_gene	j_gene	d_gene	CDR3aa	CDR3nt
.	TRBV11-2	TRBJ1-3	.	CASSLGGSGNTIYF	TGTGCCAGCAGCCTCGGGGGATCCGGAAACACCATATATTTT
.	TRBV30	TRBJ2-3	.	CAWSDSTDTQYF	TGTGCCTGGAGTGACAGCACAGATACGCAGTATTTT
.	TRBV9	TRBJ2-1	.	CASSVAPGLYNEQFF	TGTGCCAGCAGCGTAGCTCCGGGACTGTACAATGAGCAGTTCTTC
.	TRBV4-1	TRBJ1-5	.	CASSQGQNSNQPQHF	TGCGCCAGCAGCCAAGGACAGAATAGCAATCAGCCCCAGCATTTT
once	TRBV27	TRBJ2-1	.	CASSTLDWTEDNEQFF	TGTGCCAGCAGTACCCTAGATTGGACAGAAGACAATGAGCAGTTCTTC
.	TRBV9	TRBJ2-3	TRBD2	CASSISGSTRDTQYF	TGTGCCAGCAGCATTAGCGGGAGTACGAGAGATACGCAGTATTTT
.	TRBV18	TRBJ2-1	.	CASSPIDGSNEQFF	TGTGCCAGCTCACCAATAGACGGGAGCAATGAGCAGTTCTTC
.	TRBV28	TRBJ2-3	TRBD1	CASSPPGTGVSDTQYF	TGTGCCAGCAGTCCTCCTGGGACAGGGGTATCAGATACGCAGTATTTT
.	TRBV7-2	TRBJ1-5	.	CASSLDRFTQPQHF	TGTGCCAGCAGCTTAGACAGGTTTACTCAGCCCCAGCATTTT
.	TRBV9	TRBJ2-5	.	CASSVETQYF	TGTGCCAGCAGCGTAGAGACCCAGTACTTC
.	TRBV29-1	TRBJ1-6	.	CSVDGINSPLHF	TGCAGCGTTGACGGAATTAATTCACCCCTCCACTTT
.	TRBV10-2	TRBJ1-4	.	CASGDEKLFF	TGCGCCAGCGGCGATGAAAAACTGTTTTTT
once	TRBV6-5	TRBJ1-4	.	CASRRRLRANEKLFF	TGTGCCAGCAGGAGGCGGCTTAGGGCTAATGAAAAACTGTTTTTT
.	TRBV3-1/TRBV3-2	TRBJ2-5	TRBD2	CASSHRTSGGSQETQYF	TGTGCCAGCAGCCACCGGACTAGCGGGGGTTCCCAAGAGACCCAGTACTTC
.	TRBV2	TRBJ1-3	.	CASTDLGVTLSGNTIYF	TGTGCCAGCACCGACCTTGGGGTTACCCTCTCTGGAAACACCATATATTTT
.	TRBV19	TRBJ1-4	TRBD1	CASSQGQGLQKLFF	TGTGCCAGTAGCCAGGGACAGGGCTTGCAAAAACTGTTTTTT
.	TRBV6-5	TRBJ2-7	.	CASSYSDGSYEQYF	TGTGCCAGCAGTTACTCGGACGGTTCCTACGAGCAGTACTTC
.	TRBV19	TRBJ1-3	.	CASSPVTGSGNTIYF	TGTGCCAGTAGTCCCGTAACAGGGTCGGGAAACACCATATATTTT
once	TRBV12-3/TRBV12-4	TRBJ1-3	.	CASSFNGNTIYF	TGTGCCAGCAGTTTTAATGGAAACACCATATATTTT
.	TRBV30	TRBJ1-5	.	CAWRKGGRGNQPQHF	TGTGCCTGGCGTAAAGGAGGACGAGGCAATCAGCCCCAGCATTTT
.	TRBV7-7	TRBJ2-5	.	CASSFGSWTGMQETQYF	TGTGCTAGCAGCTTCGGGAGCTGGACAGGCATGCAAGAGACCCAGTACTTC
.	TRBV28	TRBJ2-3	.	CASSLSRSTQYF	TGTGCCAGCAGTTTAAGTCGTAGTACGCAGTATTTT
.	TRBV7-9	TRBJ1-4	TRBD1	CASSIGQGAEKLFF	TGTGCCAGCAGCATCGGACAGGGGGCTGAAAAACTGTTTTTT
.	TRBV6-6	TRBJ2-7	.	CASSYSIQSAYEQYF	TGTGCCAGCAGTTACTCGATTCAGTCCGCCTACGAGCAGTACTTC
.	TRBV18	TRBJ1-1	.	CASSPQGGDTEAFF	TGTGCCAGCTCACCACAGGGAGGGGACACTGAAGCTTTCTTT
once	TRBV28	TRBJ2-3	TRBD1	CASSLWTGADTQYF	TGTGCCAGCAGTTTATGGACAGGGGCAGATACGCAGTATTTT
.	TRBV6-1	TRBJ1-6	.	CASSEDKGRTNSPLHF	TGTGCCAGCAGTGAAGACAAGGGGCGTACAAATTCACCCCTCCACTTT
.	TRBV18	TRBJ1-1	.	CASSTNTEAFF	TGTGCCAGCTCAACAAACACTGAAGCTTTCTTT
.	TRBV19	TRBJ1-1	TRBD1	CASRTGTGRTEAFF	TGTGCCAGTAGAACCGGGACAGGGAGAACTGAAGCTTTCTTT
.	TRBV11-3	TRBJ1-2	TRBD1	CASSPSNGQGVMDYGYTF	TGTGCCAGCAGCCCTAGTAATGGCCAGGGGGTGATGGACTATGGCTACACCTTC
once	TRBV3-1/TRBV3-2	TRBJ2-7	TRBD2	CASSPLAGQNEQYF	TGTGCCAGCAGCCCACTAGCGGGGCAAAACGAGCAGTACTTC
.	TRBV5-1	TRBJ2-7	.	CASSLTYEQYF	TGCGCCAGCAGCTTGACCTACGAGCAGTACTTC
.	TRBV9	TRBJ2-1	.	CASSARLEFGNEQFF	TGTGCCAGCAGCGCCAGACTAGAGTTCGGGAATGAGCAGTTCTTC
.	TRBV5-1	TRBJ2-3	TRBD1	CASSLDRVPDTQYF	TGCGCCAGCAGCCTGGACAGGGTCCCAGATACGCAGTATTTT
.	TRBV9	TRBJ2-7	TRBD2	CASSGSGGAVEQYF	TGTGCCAGCAGCGGAAGCGGGGGGGCCGTCGAGCAGTACTTC
few	TRBV19	TRBJ1-5	.	CASSIDLARGVLNPQHF	TGTGCCAGTAGTATAGATCTTGCCAGGGGCGTACTTAATCCCCAGCATTTT
.	TRBV4-1	TRBJ1-2	TRBD1	CASSQGTGFHYGYTF	TGCGCCAGCAGCCAAGGGACAGGGTTTCACTATGGCTACACCTTC
.	TRBV18	TRBJ2-3	TRBD2	CASSPPRGGSDTQYF	TGTGCCAGCTCACCACCGCGCGGGGGTTCAGATACGCAGTATTTT
.	TRBV2	TRBJ1-3	TRBD1	CASNRDSASGNTIYF	TGTGCCAGCAACCGGGACAGTGCTTCTGGAAACACCATATATTTT
.	TRBV7-8	TRBJ1-2	.	CASSPSPGGNRNGYTF	TGTGCCAGCAGCCCCTCCCCCGGCGGAAATCGCAATGGCTACACCTTC
.	TRBV19	TRBJ2-1	TRBD1	CASSTGQAYNEQFF	TGTGCCAGTAGTACGGGACAGGCGTACAATGAGCAGTTCTTC
.	TRBV9	TRBJ1-1	TRBD1	CASSAQGTVNTEAFF	TGTGCCAGCAGCGCCCAAGGGACAGTGAACACTGAAGCTTTCTTT
few	TRBV29-1	TRBJ1-2	TRBD1	CSAGTGGFYGYTF	TGCAGCGCAGGGACAGGGGGATTCTATGGCTACACCTTC
once	TRBV5-1	TRBJ2-3	.	CASSLARVITDTQYF	TGCGCCAGCAGCTTGGCCAGGGTGATCACAGATACGCAGTATTTT
.	TRBV3-1/TRBV3-2	TRBJ1-2	.	CASSQELGGLGYTF	TGTGCCAGCAGCCAAGAATTGGGGGGGCTGGGCTACACCTTC
.	TRBV29-1	TRBJ2-7	TRBD1	CSVEGTGPSEQYF	TGCAGCGTTGAAGGGACAGGGCCATCCGAGCAGTACTTC
.	TRBV5-4	TRBJ2-7	.	CASSFRGWDVAEQYF	TGTGCCAGCAGCTTCCGGGGGTGGGACGTCGCGGAGCAGTACTTC
.	TRBV7-2	TRBJ2-1	TRBD1	CASSISGTGGFDEQFF	TGTGCCAGCAGCATTTCCGGGACAGGGGGCTTCGATGAGCAGTTCTTC
few	TRBV24-1	TRBJ2-1	.	CATSDPVEGRSYNEQFF	TGTGCCACCAGTGATCCAGTTGAAGGAAGGTCCTACAATGAGCAGTTCTTC
.	TRBV5-1	TRBJ2-7	.	CASSLGVASATEQYF	TGCGCCAGCAGCTTGGGCGTGGCGTCCGCCACCGAGCAGTACTTC
few	TRBV6-6	TRBJ1-2	TRBD1	CASRIRDRGYGYTF	TGTGCCAGCAGGATCCGGGACAGGGGGTATGGCTACACCTTC
.	TRBV30	TRBJ1-5	.	CAWSVRSGGNQPQHF	TGTGCCTGGAGTGTACGATCCGGGGGCAATCAGCCCCAGCATTTT
few	TRBV12-3/TRBV12-4	TRBJ2-5	.	CASSLGTQETQYF	TGTGCCAGCAGTTTGGGAACCCAAGAGACCCAGTACTTC
.	TRBV28	TRBJ1-6	.	CASGGAGLGNSPLHF	TGTGCCAGCGGAGGAGCGGGGCTGGGGAATTCACCCCTCCACTTT
.	TRBV11-2	TRBJ2-2	.	CASSLDWGPTGELFF	TGTGCCAGCAGCTTAGATTGGGGTCCCACCGGGGAGCTGTTTTTT
.	TRBV5-1	TRBJ2-7	.	CASSSDSYEQYF	TGCGCCAGCAGTTCGGACTCCTACGAGCAGTACTTC
.	TRBV3-1/TRBV3-2	TRBJ2-5	.	CASSQDFLETQYF	TGTGCCAGCAGCCAAGATTTTTTGGAGACCCAGTACTTC